The 27 T cell receptor beta chains below were found in one sample sequenced in a study of Graves' ophthalmopathy and Graves' hyperthyroidism. Beta-chain TCR CDR3 regions were amplified from RNA transcripts. Following a first-round RT-PCR that used HTBI primers, a second-round multiplex PCR was carried out. TCRdb fed the multiplex PCR reads into MiXCR, producing one record per CDR3 protein. The table shows hundreds of thousands of distinct CDR3 sequences, with 45% to 55% occurring only once. Sequencing was performed on peripheral blood. All receptors come from an adult man with Graves' ophthalmopathy.

The chain combines TRBV5-1 with TRBJ2-5; 10 bases line up with TRBD2. V was pared by 1 base and J by 5 bases, with 20 bases of the junction left unmatched. Germline V gene data show CDR1 as SGHRS and CDR2 as YFSETQ. CDR3 length: 20 residues. The CDR3 DNA sequence: TGCGCCAGCAGCTTGAAACCCTCGAAAGCTAGCGGGGGTTCCCAGGAGACCCAGTACTTC. Translation gives CASSLKPSKASGGSQETQYF. Complete variable domain (other parts from reference TRBV5-1 and TRBJ2-5): KAGVTQTPRYLIKTRGQQVTLSCSPISGHRSVSWYQQTPGQGLQFLFEYFSETQRNKGNFPGRFSGRQFSNSRSEMNVSTLELGDSALYLCASSLKPSKASGGSQETQYFGPGTRLLVL.

CDR3 amino acids: CASSPLLAGGTLGRELFF. Written as DNA, the CDR3 is TGTGCCAGCAGTCCCCTCCTCGCGGGAGGAACCTTAGGTCGGGAGCTGTTTTTT. The rearrangement links TRBV2 to TRBJ2-2, with TRBD2 identical over 8 bases. Germline CDR1 SNHLY, CDR2 FYNNEI. There are 18 residues in the CDR3. V shed 5 bases, J shed 9 bases, and the junction held 20 bases outside the gene matches.

The count of this clonotype is one. The V and J genes are TRBV29-1 and TRBJ1-2, with D unclear. With 7 bases removed from V and 8 bases from J, the gap between germline ends came to 17 bases. CDR1 and CDR2 from the germline V gene are SQVTM and ANQGSEA. There are 12 residues in the CDR3. CDR3 sequence: CSGLNTGEGYTF. CDR3 bases: TGCAGCGGATTGAACACCGGGGAAGGCTACACCTTC.

The V and J genes are TRBV7-9 and TRBJ2-5, with TRBD2 matching over 7 bases. The CDR3 is 14 amino acids. The germline gives CDR1 SEHNR, CDR2 FQNEAQ (reference sequence). With V trimmed by 1 base and J by 7 bases, 6 bases remained unmatched. CDR3: CASSLVSGGATQYF. CDR3 nucleotide sequence: TGTGCCAGCAGCTTAGTCTCGGGAGGAGCGACCCAGTACTTC.

J is TRBJ1-5 and V is TRBV4-1; TRBD1 aligns across 8 bases. J lost 5 bases, V lost 1 base, and 7 bases had no gene match. The CDR3 is 16 amino acids. Germline values: CDR1 MGHRA, CDR2 YSYEKL. This chain's CDR3 is CASSQVNQGAHQPQHF. In DNA form, the CDR3 reads TGCGCCAGCAGCCAAGTGAACCAGGGGGCTCATCAGCCCCAGCATTTT.

The chain joins TRBV4-1 to TRBJ1-2; 7 nucleotides align to TRBD1. J was trimmed by 8 bases and V by 4 bases; bases with no gene match: 10. Germline V gene sequence: CDR1 MGHRA, CDR2 YSYEKL. The CDR3 runs to 14 residues. The CDR3 region is CASSRPTGEDGYTF. In DNA, the CDR3 is TGCGCCAGCAGCCGCCCTACAGGGGAGGACGGCTACACCTTC.

V and J are TRBV20-1 and TRBJ2-2; TRBD2 matches 8 bases. The junction had 6 bases not matched to a gene; V was cut back by 0 bases and J by 3 bases. The length of the CDR3 is 16 residues. Germline CDR1 and CDR2: DFQATT and SNEGSKA (reference sequence). The DNA of the CDR3 is TGCAGTGCTAGAGATGAGTCGGGGGGGGACACCGGGGAGCTGTTTTTT. Protein: CSARDESGGDTGELFF.

The table lists this clonotype with a few counts. The CDR3 region is CASSLSPRNEKLFF. The CDR3 nucleotides are TGTGCCAGCAGCTTAAGTCCCCGAAATGAAAAACTGTTTTTT. V gene TRBV7-2 combines with J gene TRBJ1-4; D gene uncertain. The CDR3 contains 14 residues. The germline V and J ends were trimmed by 2 bases and 5 bases, with 9 bases remaining between them. Germline V gene lookup returns CDR1 SGHTA and CDR2 FQGNSA.

There are a few counts of this clonotype. The genes are TRBV7-3 and TRBJ1-3; no clear D gene. The V end lost 3 bases, the J end lost 8 bases, and 14 bases lay between the germline ends. CDR1 and CDR2 (germline): SGHTA, FQGTGA. The CDR3 is made up of 14 amino acids. The CDR3 loop is CASSFSPDGYTIYF. CDR3 coding DNA: TGTGCCAGCAGCTTCTCGCCAGACGGATACACCATATATTTT.

The V and J genes are TRBV12-3 or TRBV12-4 and TRBJ2-7, with D unresolved. The CDR3 totals 16 residues. V was cut by 5 bases and J by 1 base, with 18 bases left in between. CDR3 amino acids: CASSTSPVAGSYEQYF. The DNA of the CDR3 is TGTGCCAGCAGTACCTCCCCCGTGGCAGGTTCCTACGAGCAGTACTTC.

The chain has TRBV7-8 and TRBJ2-7; 7 bases map to TRBD2. Germline-derived CDR1 and CDR2 are SGHVS and FQNEAQ. The CDR3 covers 16 residues. With V trimmed by 3 bases and J by 3 bases, 11 bases remained unmatched. The CDR3 DNA is TGTGCCAGCAGCTTGGAAAGGACTAGTCGTCGCTACGAGCAGTACTTC. This sequence encodes CASSLERTSRRYEQYF.

This clonotype was seen only once. The junction shows a germline mismatch at one end, possibly a read error. This sequence joins TRBV10-3 and TRBJ2-7; 9 bases agree with TRBD2. CDR3 length: 16 amino acids. Germline lookup yields CDR1 ENHRY and CDR2 SYGVKD. CDR3 region: CASSLTGLALAREQYF. CDR3 bases: TGTGCCAGCAGTTTAACGGGACTAGCCCTCGCTAGGGAGCAGTACTTC.

The gene calls are TRBV2 and TRBJ1-5, with 9 positions matching TRBD1. Trimming removed 7 bases from V and 3 bases from J; junction bases left unmatched: 10. The CDR3 consists of 16 residues. Germline V lookup: CDR1 SNHLY, CDR2 FYNNEI. Here the CDR3 reads CASNGPRTGVNQPQHF. The CDR3, as DNA: TGTGCCAGCAACGGCCCACGGACAGGGGTCAATCAGCCCCAGCATTTT.

The chain couples TRBV5-1 to TRBJ1-5; D not resolved. The CDR3 covers 13 residues. V dropped 0 bases and J dropped 4 bases, with 5 bases sitting between them. The germline V gene has CDR1 SGHRS and CDR2 YFSETQ. The CDR3 DNA is TGCGCCAGCAGCTTGGACGTGAATCAGCCCCAGCATTTT. Encoded protein: CASSLDVNQPQHF.

Note on this clonotype: Given a much more abundant clone one base away, this may be a read error. The V gene is TRBV29-1, the J gene TRBJ1-2, with 7 bases that match TRBD1. CDR1 SQVTM and CDR2 ANQGSEA come from the germline V gene. The CDR3 has 12 amino acids. The CDR3 is CSARQGNHGYTF. In DNA form, the CDR3 reads TGCAGCGCCAGACAGGGTAACCATGGCTACACCTTC.

This chain uses TRBV4-2 with TRBJ2-7; 9 nucleotides agree with TRBD1. Trimming cost V 6 bases and J 7 bases; bases outside gene matches: 13. The CDR3 length is 15 residues. Germline assignment: CDR1 LGHNA and CDR2 YNFKEQ. CDR3 nucleotide sequence: TGTGCCAGCAGTACCACTAGGACAGGGGCATGGGAGCAGTACTTC. The encoded protein is CASSTTRTGAWEQYF.

The CDR3 nucleotides are TGTGCCAGCAGCTTAGGTGTCAGGGGGAACACTGAAGCTTTCTTT. It codes for CASSLGVRGNTEAFF. This rearrangement joins TRBV11-3 to TRBJ1-1; a weak D match, TRBD1 (6 bases). Germline CDR1 SGHNT, CDR2 YENEEA. The V and J ends lost 1 base and 1 base respectively, with 10 bases between them. This CDR3 is 15 amino acids long.

Worth noting for this clonotype: One end of the junction is discordant with germline, which a read error may explain. The rearrangement links TRBV9 to TRBJ1-6; D is ambiguous. CDR1 is SGDLS and CDR2 is YYNGEE in the germline V gene. The CDR3 has 16 residues. CDR3 region: CASSQTASSYNPPLHF. CDR3 nucleotide sequence: TGTGCCAGCAGCCAAACGGCCAGCTCCTATAATCCACCCCTCCACTTT.

This clonotype was seen once. J is TRBJ2-5 and V is TRBV10-3; 7 bases agree with TRBD1. The V gene end was trimmed by 10 bases and the J gene end by 5 bases; junction bases not matched to a gene: 10. The length of the CDR3 is 13 residues. Germline values: CDR1 ENHRY, CDR2 SYGVKD. CDR3 in amino acids: CASSHPDRETQYF. The CDR3 coding sequence is TGTGCCAGCAGCCATCCGGACAGGGAGACCCAGTACTTC.

The chain combines TRBV6-1 with TRBJ2-7; tentatively, D is TRBD1 (6 bases). Trimming removed 5 bases from V and 5 bases from J, with 16 bases in between. CDR3 size: 14 residues. Germline lookup yields CDR1 MNHNS and CDR2 SASEGT. CDR3 sequence (DNA): TGTGCCAGCAGTTACTCAAACAGGGTGAACGAGCAGTACTTC. Encoded protein: CASSYSNRVNEQYF.

This clonotype was picked up one time. The CDR3 bases are TGCGCCAGCAGCTTGCCCCTTACAGGGAACGGAAACACCATATATTTT. This gives the protein CASSLPLTGNGNTIYF. This rearrangement joins TRBV5-1 to TRBJ1-3, with a weak D call TRBD1 (6 bases). The CDR3 has 16 residues. The V gene lost 1 base and the J gene lost 4 bases, with 15 bases spanning the gap. Germline V gene data show CDR1 as SGHRS and CDR2 as YFSETQ.

Worth noting for this clonotype: Relative to the germline gene, one junction end is altered; a read error may explain this. J is TRBJ2-7 and V is TRBV24-1; 9 nucleotides agree with TRBD1. This CDR3 comprises 15 residues. Germline lookup yields CDR1 KGHDR and CDR2 SFDVKD. CDR3 sequence: CASSLLGDRVGEQYF. The CDR3 DNA sequence: TGTGCCAGCAGTTTATTGGGGGACAGGGTGGGCGAGCAGTACTTC.

This clonotype was counted between two and nine times. The junction differs from germline at one of its ends, possibly a read error. The chain combines TRBV10-3 with TRBJ1-2, with D possibly matching TRBD1 (6 bases). Per germline, CDR1 ENHRY and CDR2 SYGVKD. The CDR3 length is 14 residues. CDR3 protein: CASSEEQGSYGYTF. The CDR3 DNA reads as TGTGCCAGCAGTGAAGAGCAGGGGAGCTATGGCTACACCTTC.

The chain links TRBV7-9 to TRBJ1-2; D is perhaps TRBD1 (5 bases). CDR1 is SEHNR and CDR2 is FQNEAQ in the germline V gene (reference sequence). The CDR3 has 13 residues. Trimming took 6 bases from V and 6 from J, leaving 14 bases between them. DNA of the CDR3: TGTGCCAGCAGGAACCGAGCGGGGGATGGCTACACCTTC. Residues: CASRNRAGDGYTF.

The table lists this clonotype with a few counts. This chain links TRBV11-3 with TRBJ2-7; D might be TRBD2 (6 bases). V lost 0 bases, J lost 5 bases, and 14 bases lay in between. Germline lookup yields CDR1 SGHNT and CDR2 YENEEA. The CDR3 runs to 15 residues. The CDR3 sequence is CASSLDPGARDEQYF. Written as DNA, the CDR3 is TGTGCCAGCAGCTTAGATCCGGGAGCCCGAGACGAGCAGTACTTC. The full variable domain, completed using reference TRBV11-3 and TRBJ2-7, is EAGVVQSPRYKIIEKKQPVAFWCNPISGHNTLYWYLQNLGQGPELLIRYENEEAVDDSQLPKDRFSAERLKGVDSTLKIQPAELGDSAVYLCASSLDPGARDEQYFGPGTRLTVT.

There are a few counts of this clonotype. The rearrangement uses TRBV12-3 or TRBV12-4 and TRBJ2-7, with 7 bases aligning to TRBD2. The CDR3 is 15 residues long. Trimming at V came to 5 bases and at J to 3 bases, leaving 10 bases not matched to a gene. In DNA, the CDR3 is TGTGCCAGCAGTCCATGGGGGGGACGGAACTACGAGCAGTACTTC. This translates into CASSPWGGRNYEQYF.

CDR3 residues: CASSSQTGPLNTEAFF. The CDR3 DNA is TGTGCCAGCAGCTCGCAGACAGGTCCTTTGAACACTGAAGCTTTCTTT. The chain recombines TRBV7-3 with TRBJ1-1, with D perhaps matching TRBD1 (6 bases). Germline values: CDR1 SGHTA, CDR2 FQGTGA. This CDR3 is 16 amino acids long. The ends were cut back, 4 bases at V and 0 bases at J, with 15 bases in the middle.